This paragraph reports one TCR beta chain. As to treatment: around 19 received Ad26.COV2.S at low or high dose, single or two shots; about 5 received placebo; per-sample allocation not given. Material that was analyzed had been drawn on day 63 after the first vaccine or placebo injection. These data originate in a study of Ad26.COV2.S vaccination and SARS-CoV-2 variants. The CDR3 totals 14 residues. The germline V gene has CDR1 MNHEY and CDR2 SVGAGI. V was clipped by 6 bases and J by 1 base, with 12 bases between them. Assay: immunoSEQ multiplex PCR; the TCRdb copy retains only in-frame clones and omits some. The data contain 250,000 or so clones, roughly nine tenths of them seen just once; the ten biggest clones take up 2.9%.

This specimen was peripheral blood, taken in a trial of Ad26.COV2.S vaccine versus placebo. The receptor was derived from a person between 18 and 65 years old who received the Ad26.COV2.S COVID-19 vaccine or a placebo. This chain connects TRBV6-5 to TRBJ2-5; TRBD1 might be the D (6 bases). The CDR3 reads CASRVNRAQETQYF. CDR3 nucleotide sequence: TGTGCCAGCAGGGTGAACAGGGCCCAAGAGACCCAGTACTTC.